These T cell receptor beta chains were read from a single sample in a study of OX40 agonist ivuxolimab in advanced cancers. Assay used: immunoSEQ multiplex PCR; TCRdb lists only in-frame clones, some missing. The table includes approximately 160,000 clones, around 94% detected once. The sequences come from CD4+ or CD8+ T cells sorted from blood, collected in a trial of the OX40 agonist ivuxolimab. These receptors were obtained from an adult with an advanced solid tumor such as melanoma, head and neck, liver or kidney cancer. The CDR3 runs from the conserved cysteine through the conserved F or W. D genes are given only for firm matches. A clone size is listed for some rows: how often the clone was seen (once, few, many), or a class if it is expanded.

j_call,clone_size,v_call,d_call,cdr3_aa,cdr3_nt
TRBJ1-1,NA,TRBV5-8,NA,CASSSGRLNTEAFF,TGTGCCAGCAGCTCCGGGCGCCTGAACACTGAAGCTTTCTTT
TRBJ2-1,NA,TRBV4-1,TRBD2,CASSQGRLAGTNEQFF,TGCGCCAGCAGCCAAGGAAGACTAGCGGGTACCAATGAGCAGTTCTTC
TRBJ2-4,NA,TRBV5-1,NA,CASSFTGARPIQYF,TGCGCCAGCAGCTTCACCGGGGCGCGGCCCATTCAGTACTTC
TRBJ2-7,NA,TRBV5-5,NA,CASSEVKPYEQYF,TGTGCCAGCAGCGAGGTAAAGCCCTACGAGCAGTACTTC
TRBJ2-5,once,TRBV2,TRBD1,CASSEVRTGVWTQYF,TGTGCCAGCAGTGAAGTCAGGACAGGGGTTTGGACCCAGTACTTC
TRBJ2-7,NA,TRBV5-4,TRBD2,CASRPSGGVSYEQYF,TGTGCCAGCAGGCCTAGCGGGGGGGTCTCCTACGAGCAGTACTTC
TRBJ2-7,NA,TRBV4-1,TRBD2,CASSLSPRDYSYEQYF,TGCGCCAGCAGCCTCTCTCCCCGGGACTACTCCTACGAGCAGTACTTC
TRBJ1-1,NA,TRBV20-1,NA,CSARALTEAFF,TGCAGTGCTAGGGCTCTGACTGAAGCTTTCTTT
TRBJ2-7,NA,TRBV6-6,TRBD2,CASSYGRGTSYEQYF,TGTGCCAGCAGTTACGGGCGGGGGACCTCCTACGAGCAGTACTTC
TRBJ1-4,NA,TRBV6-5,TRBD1,CASSYWTGKGEKLFF,TGTGCCAGCAGTTACTGGACAGGGAAGGGTGAAAAACTGTTTTTT
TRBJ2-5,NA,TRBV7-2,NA,CASLARGEAETQYF,TGTGCCAGCTTAGCCAGGGGGGAGGCTGAGACCCAGTACTTC
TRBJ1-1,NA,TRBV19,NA,CAILEREGTEAFF,TGTGCCATCTTGGAAAGGGAGGGCACTGAAGCTTTCTTT
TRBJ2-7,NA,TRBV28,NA,CASSFRGDLYEQYF,TGTGCCAGCAGTTTTCGTGGGGACCTCTACGAGCAGTACTTC
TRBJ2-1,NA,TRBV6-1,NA,CASSSSRIQFF,TGTGCCAGCAGTTCGAGTCGGATTCAGTTCTTC
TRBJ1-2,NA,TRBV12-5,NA,CASGLGAKETGWIDGYTF,TGTGCTAGTGGTTTGGGTGCAAAAGAGACAGGTTGGATAGATGGCTACACCTTC
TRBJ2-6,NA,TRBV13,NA,CASSLVGSGANVLTF,TGTGCCAGCAGCTTAGTGGGGTCCGGGGCCAACGTCCTGACTTTC
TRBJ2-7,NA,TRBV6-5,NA,CASSYEGQTYEQYF,TGTGCCAGCAGTTACGAGGGGCAAACCTACGAGCAGTACTTC
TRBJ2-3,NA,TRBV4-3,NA,CASSQGQGDTQYF,TGCGCCAGCAGCCAAGGGCAAGGTGATACGCAGTATTTT
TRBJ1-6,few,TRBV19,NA,CASSIPDPGNNSPLHF,TGTGCCAGTAGTATCCCAGACCCTGGGAATAATTCACCCCTCCACTTT